The text below deals with one TCR beta chain. Its antigen is still unknown. This record belongs to a study of neoadjuvant anti-PD-1 for oral cavity cancer. Study overall: Most patients had three to four biweekly doses of 3 mg/kg nivolumab before resection. Patients without progression got a fourth dose around day 43. General study findings and limits: TCR analyses covered only a few patients per response group.

Patients had HPV-negative, locally advanced oral cavity squamous cell carcinoma. Sequenced by immunoSEQ multiplex PCR; TCRdb stores in-frame clones only, minus some. This sample carries about 14,000 clones, 65% to 80% of them seen once, and the ten largest clones take roughly 2.8%. This CDR3 spans 18 amino acids. With 4 bases clipped from V and 0 bases from J, the junction kept 14 bases outside the gene matches. CDR1 and CDR2 from the germline V gene are LNHDA and SQIVND (reference sequence). The clonotype was recovered from a person aged 35-80 years with oral cavity squamous cell carcinoma. The rearrangement uses TRBV19 and TRBJ1-2; 7 bases are a match to TRBD1. The sequencing used PBMCs, collected before nivolumab (anti-PD-1) treatment. The CDR3 region is CASSTARQGEFSNYGYTF. In DNA form, the CDR3 reads TGTGCCAGTAGTACCGCGCGACAGGGAGAATTTTCTAACTATGGCTACACCTTC.